This TCR beta chain originates from a study of blood T cell repertoires in COVID-19. As for the study in general: PBMCs, B-cell-depleted T cells, or T cells provided the cDNA or gDNA that made up the material.

Between the trimmed V and J ends, which lost 0 bases and 4 bases, there was a span of 11 bases. The germline gives CDR1 SGDLS, CDR2 YYNGEE. The CDR3 is 15 residues long. The protocol was immunoSEQ multiplex PCR, while the TCRdb copy is restricted to in-frame clones and leaves out a portion. The sample has some 90,000 clones, 75% to 90% seen once. This TCR was recovered from a woman older than 75 with active COVID-19. This chain uses TRBV9 with TRBJ2-1, with D uncertain. Specimen: peripheral blood. The CDR3 nucleotides read TGTGCCAGCAGCGTAGATAGCCGAGAATACAATGAGCAGTTCTTC. It yields the protein CASSVDSREYNEQFF.